The clone carrying this T cell receptor (beta chain) was recorded many times. No antigen is known for it. The sample comes from a study of regulatory T cells in long-lasting Graves disease. Study-level points and caveats: Lower TCR diversity was seen in persistent Graves' patients than in newly diagnosed ones.

The germline V and J ends were trimmed by 5 bases and 6 bases, with 14 bases remaining between them. Looked up from germline, CDR1 is SGHAT and CDR2 is FQDESV (reference sequence). The length of the CDR3 is 14 residues. Time point described: newly diagnosed GD, antithyroid drugs for less than 3 months. TCR sequences were obtained from RNA taken from PBMCs. Graves' disease diagnosis used American Thyroid Association guidelines. Assembly of TCR beta libraries relied on iRepertoire HTBI primers together with Arm-PCR of CDR3 regions. TCRdb itself ran the multiplex PCR reads through MiXCR, one entry per CDR3 protein. The data contain a few hundred thousand distinct CDR3 sequences, roughly 15% of them seen just once; the ten biggest clones take up roughly 23%. This sample was shared with a second study, whose subject was T cells in Graves' hyperthyroidism and ophthalmopathy. That report adds: The TCR CDR3 was amplified in a first-round RT-PCR using the HTBI primer set.

This chain links TRBV11-1 with TRBJ2-1, with D perhaps matching TRBD1 or TRBD2 (5 bases each). The sequencing used peripheral blood mononuclear cells (PBMCs), collected at new diagnosis, from a patient treated with antithyroid drugs. The clonotype was recovered from a woman aged 18-29 years with Graves disease. This chain's CDR3 is CASSPYLGPNEQFF. The CDR3 DNA sequence: TGTGCCAGCAGCCCATATTTGGGACCCAATGAGCAGTTCTTC.